These 2 T cell receptor beta chains were all obtained from the same sample, sequenced in a study of blood T cell repertoires in COVID-19. The method was immunoSEQ multiplex PCR; TCRdb's version includes in-frame clones alone and lacks a portion of them. The table shows 250,000 to 300,000 clones, with over 80% occurring only once. The specimen was PBMCs or T cells enriched from blood (not recorded which). All receptors come from a human donor in a cohort exposed to, infected with or recovered from COVID-19 (not recorded which). The donor label of this sample is uncertain.

This sequence joins TRBV4-1 and TRBJ1-1; D is undetermined. V was clipped by 3 bases and J by 5 bases, with 13 bases between them. Per the germline V gene, CDR1 is MGHRA and CDR2 is YSYEKL. This CDR3 spans 14 amino acids. The CDR3 region has the DNA TGCGCCAGCAGCCAGGACTTTCGGGGTACTGAAGCTTTCTTT. This encodes CASSQDFRGTEAFF.

The chain couples TRBV9 to TRBJ1-2; TRBD1 is a possible D gene (5 bases). The CDR3 is 17 residues long. The germline V and J ends were trimmed by 3 bases and 3 bases, with 21 bases remaining between them. CDR1 and CDR2 (germline): SGDLS, YYNGEE. The CDR3 protein is CASSAHRSLAGYYGYTF. CDR3 in DNA: TGTGCCAGCAGCGCTCATAGGAGTTTGGCAGGGTACTATGGCTACACCTTC.